The 11 T cell receptor beta chains given below trace back to one sample, sequenced in a study of cytomegalovirus exposure and HLA in healthy donors (dated by TCRdb to 2015 to 2018). The library was prepared using the immunoSEQ multiplex PCR assay. A mixture of 60 forward primers for TCR Vbeta segments and 13 reverse primers for TCR Jbeta segments was used in the multiplex PCR. TCRdb carries this immuneACCESS record with in-frame sequences only. Its versions omit some clonotypes, under half of them owing to an unresolved V gene in the studies checked, with the rest unexplained. In all, the sample holds 180,000 or so clones, and about three quarters of those were seen once. Around an eighth of the sample is in the top ten clones. Sample: PBMCs. Source of these receptors: a middle-aged man in good health and CMV-seropositive.

Written as DNA, the CDR3 is TGTGCCACCAGCAGAGACCTACTAGCGGGGGGGCCCTACGAGCAGTACTTC. As protein: CATSRDLLAGGPYEQYF. This rearrangement joins TRBV15 to TRBJ2-7; 13 bases are shared with TRBD2. The junction had 4 bases not matched to a gene; V was cut back by 0 bases and J by 2 bases. CDR1 LNHNV and CDR2 YYDKDF come from the germline V gene (reference sequence). The CDR3 covers 17 residues.

The rearrangement joins TRBV7-9 to TRBJ2-3, with 11 bases matching TRBD2. The CDR3 runs 15 residues. The germline V gene has CDR1 SEHNR and CDR2 FQNEAQ (reference sequence). V shed 4 bases and J 4 bases; nucleotides not matched to a gene: 4. The CDR3 is CASSSTSGNPDTQYF. As DNA, the CDR3 is TGTGCCAGCAGCTCGACTAGCGGGAACCCAGATACGCAGTATTTT.

V is TRBV5-5 and J is TRBJ2-7; TRBD1 aligns across 12 bases. This CDR3 contains 16 residues. After removal of 3 bases from V and 6 bases from J, the junction contained 10 bases not matched to a gene. Per the germline V gene, CDR1 is SGHKS and CDR2 is YYEKEE (reference sequence). This CDR3 is CASSWGQGARIAEQYF. The CDR3 coding sequence is TGTGCCAGCAGCTGGGGACAGGGGGCTCGGATAGCCGAGCAGTACTTC.

This clone has only a few counts. The V and J genes are TRBV7-9 and TRBJ2-1, with 7 bases aligning to TRBD2. Looked up from germline, CDR1 is SEHNR and CDR2 is FQNEAQ (reference sequence). CDR3 length equals 16 residues. V lost 4 bases, J lost 0 bases, and 6 bases stayed unmatched. The CDR3 DNA reads TGTGCCAGCAGCTCCCAGCGGGGTAGCTCCTACAATGAGCAGTTCTTC. It specifies CASSSQRGSSYNEQFF.

This chain connects TRBV4-3 to TRBJ1-2, with 7 nucleotides matching TRBD1. J lost 6 bases, V lost 4 bases, and 20 bases had no gene match. Germline assignment: CDR1 LGHNA and CDR2 YSLEER. The CDR3 runs to 18 residues. CDR3 DNA: TGCGCCAGCAGCCCAGATGGGGAATTCCAGGGGGGTGTCGATGGCTACACCTTC. Protein product: CASSPDGEFQGGVDGYTF.

This chain links TRBV18 with TRBJ2-3, with 13 positions matching TRBD2. There are 20 residues in the CDR3. J was trimmed by 2 bases and V by 2 bases; bases with no gene match: 13. Germline V lookup: CDR1 KGHSH, CDR2 LQKENI. The chain's CDR3 is CASSPVPLAGGPFNTDTQYF. The DNA for the CDR3 is TGTGCCAGCTCACCAGTTCCACTAGCGGGGGGGCCCTTTAACACAGATACGCAGTATTTT. The whole variable domain, remainder taken from reference TRBV18 and TRBJ2-3, is NAGVMQNPRHLVRRRGQEARLRCSPMKGHSHVYWYRQLPEEGLKFMVYLQKENIIDESGMPKERFSAEFPKEGPSILRIQQVVRGDSAAYFCASSPVPLAGGPFNTDTQYFGPGTRLTVL.

V gene TRBV30 combines with J gene TRBJ2-3, with 9 nucleotides matching TRBD1. The germline gives CDR1 GTSNPN, CDR2 SVGIG (reference sequence). This CDR3 comprises 17 residues. J was trimmed by 4 bases and V by 0 bases; bases with no gene match: 11. The CDR3 coding sequence is TGTGCCTGGAGTGTATGGAGGGACAGGGATGACCCAGATACGCAGTATTTT. Translation gives CAWSVWRDRDDPDTQYF.

The V call is TRBV5-5, the J call TRBJ2-3; 8 bases are shared with TRBD1. J gave up 4 bases and V 0 bases, and 10 bases lay outside the gene matches. Germline lookup yields CDR1 SGHKS and CDR2 YYEKEE (reference sequence). The CDR3 loop spans 17 amino acids. CDR3 loop: CASSLAGFQGAPDTQYF. In DNA form, the CDR3 reads TGTGCCAGCAGCTTGGCCGGGTTTCAGGGGGCCCCAGATACGCAGTATTTT. The variable domain in full, completed from reference TRBV5-5 and TRBJ2-3, reads DAGVTQSPTHLIKTRGQQVTLRCSPISGHKSVSWYQQVLGQGPQFIFQYYEKEERGRGNFPDRFSARQFPNYSSELNVNALLLGDSALYLCASSLAGFQGAPDTQYFGPGTRLTVL.

CDR3: CASSNQTGRHEQYV. CDR3 nucleotides: TGTGCCAGCAGCAATCAGACAGGGCGACACGAGCAGTACGTC. The chain couples TRBV5-4 to TRBJ2-7; TRBD1 agrees at 7 bases. The ends lost 4 bases at V and 5 bases at J; junction bases unmatched: 9. This CDR3 is 14 amino acids long. Germline CDR1 reads SGHNT; CDR2 reads YYREEE (reference sequence).

The gene calls are TRBV5-1 and TRBJ2-4; 7 nucleotides agree with TRBD1. The CDR3 is made up of 14 amino acids. Germline values: CDR1 SGHRS, CDR2 YFSETQ. After removal of 4 bases from V and 9 bases from J, the junction contained 10 bases not matched to a gene. CDR3 DNA: TGCGCCAGCAGCGACGGGACAGCCAGAGGCATTCAGTACTTC. Amino acid sequence: CASSDGTARGIQYF.

V gene TRBV6-1 combines with J gene TRBJ2-3, with 10 bases fitting TRBD2. The CDR3 is 15 amino acids. Trimming took 6 bases from V and 4 from J; bases not matched to a gene: 7. Germline V gene lookup returns CDR1 MNHNS and CDR2 SASEGT. CDR3 region: CASSNSGGGPDTQYF. The DNA of the CDR3 is TGTGCCAGCAGCAACAGCGGGGGGGGCCCAGATACGCAGTATTTT.